These T cell receptor beta chains were read from a single sample in a study of OX40 agonist ivuxolimab in advanced cancers. Only in-frame clones appear in the TCRdb table, and some are missing; sequencing was by immunoSEQ multiplex PCR. The table lists about 68,000 clones, roughly 85% of them singletons. Sequences were derived from CD4+ or CD8+ T cells sorted from blood, sampled in a trial of the OX40 agonist ivuxolimab. The receptor source for this set is an adult with an advanced solid tumor such as melanoma, head and neck, liver or kidney cancer. The CDR3 runs from the conserved cysteine through the conserved F or W. The D gene is left open where the match is weak. Part of the rows lack a size; the others show once, few, many or a class for expanded clones.

>TRBJ2-7|TRBD2|-|TRBV7-8
TGTGCCAGCAGCTTAGCGGGTCCTAGCGGGAGTACTCAGGGCTACGAGCAGTACTTC
CASSLAGPSGSTQGYEQYF
>TRBJ2-5|TRBD2|-|TRBV28
TGTGCCAGCAGTTTATCAGCGGGGGGGAGAGAGACCCAGTACTTC
CASSLSAGGRETQYF
>TRBJ2-1|TRBD2|-|TRBV5-1
TGCGCCAGCAGCGTTGTGCTAGCGGGGGGGCCCGCGCAGTTCTTC
CASSVVLAGGPAQFF
>TRBJ2-4|-|-|TRBV7-2
TGTGCCAGCAGCTTAAACCTCCAGTCAGGGCCCAAAAACATTCAGTACTTC
CASSLNLQSGPKNIQYF
>TRBJ2-3|TRBD2|-|TRBV7-2
TGTGCCAGCAGCCCAGCGGGGCACCGGGATACGCAGTATTTT
CASSPAGHRDTQYF
>TRBJ1-5|TRBD1|-|TRBV28
TGTGCCAGCAGTTCTCTCTCCGACAGGGTCGGGGTTAATCAGCCCCAGCATTTT
CASSSLSDRVGVNQPQHF
>TRBJ1-2|-|-|TRBV7-9
TGTGCCAGCAGCTTAGAAGGGGCACAGGGCTATGGCTACACCTTC
CASSLEGAQGYGYTF
>TRBJ2-3|TRBD1|-|TRBV7-2
TGTGCCAGCAGCTACGGGACAGGGCCTCTTTCCTTT
CASSYGTGPLSF
>TRBJ2-5|TRBD1|-|TRBV7-8
TGTGCCAGCAGCTTCGGGACAGGGCTCCTACTGTACTTC
CASSFGTGLLLYF
>TRBJ1-4|-|-|TRBV5-1
TGCGCCAGCAGCTTGGGAGCCTCAACTAATGAAAAACTGTTTTTT
CASSLGASTNEKLFF
>TRBJ2-5|-|-|TRBV7-9
TGTGCCAGCAGCCGAACAGGGTTTAAGACCCAGTACTTC
CASSRTGFKTQYF
>TRBJ1-2|TRBD1|-|TRBV6-4
TGTGCCAGCAGGGAACCCGGACAGGGGGATGGCTACACCTTC
CASREPGQGDGYTF
>TRBJ2-7|TRBD2|-|TRBV29-1
TGCAGCGTTGAAGGGCAGCCCGGGAGGGAGCAGTACTTC
CSVEGQPGREQYF
>TRBJ1-3|-|-|TRBV6-1
TGTGCCAGCAGAGCTCCTAGCTCTGGAAACACCATATATTTT
CASRAPSSGNTIYF
>TRBJ2-7|-|-|TRBV11-3
TGTGCCAGCAGCTTATCATCTGGGAACTCCTACGAGCAGTACTTC
CASSLSSGNSYEQYF
>TRBJ2-5|-|once|TRBV5-6
TGTGCCAGCAGCTTGCGGGGGCAAGAGACCCAGTACTTC
CASSLRGQETQYF
>TRBJ2-3|-|few|TRBV21-1
TGTGCCAGCAGCAGGGGTGGGGTCACAGATACGCAGTATTTT
CASSRGGVTDTQYF
>TRBJ2-1|TRBD2|-|TRBV7-3
TGTGCCAGCAGCTTAGGCGGGAGGGCCTTTGACAATGAGCAGTTCTTC
CASSLGGRAFDNEQFF
>TRBJ2-7|TRBD2|-|TRBV5-6
TGTGCCAGCAGCCCGGGACTAGCGGCACTCTACGAGCAGTACTTC
CASSPGLAALYEQYF
>TRBJ1-4|TRBD1|-|TRBV15
TGTGCCACCAGCAGGGGACCAGCAGGGGGTACAACTAATGAAAAACTGTTTTTT
CATSRGPAGGTTNEKLFF
>TRBJ2-5|TRBD2|-|TRBV5-1
TGCGCCAGCAGCTTGGCGGGGGGGACTATCCAAGAGACCCAGTACTTC
CASSLAGGTIQETQYF
>TRBJ1-1|-|few|TRBV5-4
TGCGCCAGCAGCCAAGAATCTGGGATCTCTGAAGCTTTCTTT
CASSQESGISEAFF
>TRBJ2-7|-|-|TRBV30
TGTGCCTGGAAAAGGTGGGGGAGGGAGCAGTACTTC
CAWKRWGREQYF
>TRBJ2-7|-|few|TRBV11-1
TGTGCCAGCAGCTTAAGGCAGACGCCCTACGAGCAGTACTTC
CASSLRQTPYEQYF
>TRBJ2-1|-|once|TRBV7-9
TGTGCCAGCAGCTTAAAACAGGGTGGCTCCTACAATGAGCAGTTCTTC
CASSLKQGGSYNEQFF
>TRBJ1-4|-|few|TRBV5-8
TGTGCCAGCACCGATAGACAAGTCGGAGCACTGTTTTTT
CASTDRQVGALFF
>TRBJ2-7|-|-|TRBV30
TGTGCCTGGGAGGAGGGAGGGGGGCTCTACGAGCAGTACTTC
CAWEEGGGLYEQYF
>TRBJ1-5|TRBD1|-|TRBV5-1
TGCGCCAGCAGCTTTGAGGGGGCGGACAATCAGCCCCAGCATTTT
CASSFEGADNQPQHF
>TRBJ1-1|TRBD1|-|TRBV19
TGTGCCAGTGGGGACAGGGCAAACACTGAAGCTTTCTTT
CASGDRANTEAFF
>TRBJ1-1|-|-|TRBV7-2
TGTGCCAGCAGTCCTGGGAGGGTGGTCACTGAAGCTTTCTTT
CASSPGRVVTEAFF
>TRBJ1-2|-|-|TRBV19
TGTGCCAGTAGTCCGAGTTGGGGCTACACCTTC
CASSPSWGYTF
>TRBJ2-7|TRBD1|-|TRBV18
TGTGCCAGCTCATTCCGGACAGGGGACTACGAGCAGTACTTC
CASSFRTGDYEQYF
>TRBJ2-6|-|-|TRBV15
TGTGCCACCAGCAGTGGGCCCCCCCACTCTGGGGCCAACGTCCTGACTTTC
CATSSGPPHSGANVLTF
>TRBJ2-5|-|once|TRBV18
TGTGCCGGCTCACTCTACGGGGGCCTAGAGACCCAGTACTTC
CAGSLYGGLETQYF
>TRBJ1-1|-|-|TRBV5-1
TGCGCCAGCAGCTTGGTTCCTCGGTGGGGGGTTTGGAACACTGAAGCTTTCTTT
CASSLVPRWGVWNTEAFF
>TRBJ1-2|TRBD1|-|TRBV7-9
TGTGCCAGCAGCTTAAACGACAGGGTCAATGGCTACACCTTC
CASSLNDRVNGYTF
>TRBJ2-3|-|-|TRBV19
TGTGCCAGTAGTATAGCGCTGCGGGGAAACACAGATACGCAGTATTTT
CASSIALRGNTDTQYF
>TRBJ2-2|TRBD1|-|TRBV7-2
TGTGCCAGCAGCCCCCGGGACAGGGGGCGCGGGGAGCTGTTTTTT
CASSPRDRGRGELFF
>TRBJ2-5|TRBD2|-|TRBV19
TGTGCCAGTAGTCTTCCTAGCGGGGGGTACCAAGAGACCCAGTACTTC
CASSLPSGGYQETQYF
>TRBJ1-2|TRBD1|-|TRBV28
TGTGCCAGCAGTTCCTTCACGGGGACAGGGGGCGCCGGGACCTTC
CASSSFTGTGGAGTF